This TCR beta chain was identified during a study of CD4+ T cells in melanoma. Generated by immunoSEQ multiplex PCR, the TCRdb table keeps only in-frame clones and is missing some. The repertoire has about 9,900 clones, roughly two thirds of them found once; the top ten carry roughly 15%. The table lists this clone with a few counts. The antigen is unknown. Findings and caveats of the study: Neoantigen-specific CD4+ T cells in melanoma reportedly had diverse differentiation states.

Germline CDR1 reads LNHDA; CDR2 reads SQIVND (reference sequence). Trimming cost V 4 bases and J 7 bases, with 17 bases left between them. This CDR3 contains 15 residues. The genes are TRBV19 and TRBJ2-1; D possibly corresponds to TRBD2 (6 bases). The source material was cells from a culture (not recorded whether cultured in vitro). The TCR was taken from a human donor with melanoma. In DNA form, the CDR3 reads TGTGCCAGTAGTACGGGGACTCGCAAGAGAAATGAGCAGTTCTTC. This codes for CASSTGTRKRNEQFF.